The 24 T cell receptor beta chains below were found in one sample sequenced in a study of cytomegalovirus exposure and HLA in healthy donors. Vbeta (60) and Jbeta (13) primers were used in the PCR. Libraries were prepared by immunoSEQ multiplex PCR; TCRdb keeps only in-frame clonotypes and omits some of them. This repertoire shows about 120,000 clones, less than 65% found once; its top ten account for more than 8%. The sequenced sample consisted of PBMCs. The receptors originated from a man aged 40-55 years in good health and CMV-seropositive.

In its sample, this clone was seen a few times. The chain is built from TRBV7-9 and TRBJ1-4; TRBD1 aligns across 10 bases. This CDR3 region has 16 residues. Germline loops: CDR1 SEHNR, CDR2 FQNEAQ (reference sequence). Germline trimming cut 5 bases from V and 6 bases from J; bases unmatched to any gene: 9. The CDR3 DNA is TGTGCCAGCAGCAAGTCCGACAGGGGGCGTGATGAAAAACTGTTTTTT. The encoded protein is CASSKSDRGRDEKLFF.

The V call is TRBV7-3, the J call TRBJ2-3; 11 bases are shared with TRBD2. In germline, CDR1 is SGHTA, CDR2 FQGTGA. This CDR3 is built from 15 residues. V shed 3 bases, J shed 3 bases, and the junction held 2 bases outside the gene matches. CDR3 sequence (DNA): TGTGCCAGCAGCTTTATAGCGGGAGGGACAGATACGCAGTATTTT. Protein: CASSFIAGGTDTQYF.

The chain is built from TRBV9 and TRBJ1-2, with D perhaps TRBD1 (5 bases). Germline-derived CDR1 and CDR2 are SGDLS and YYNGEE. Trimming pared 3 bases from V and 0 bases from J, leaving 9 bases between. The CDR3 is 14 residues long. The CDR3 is CASSEQASNYGYTF. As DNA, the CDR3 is TGTGCCAGCAGCGAACAGGCTTCTAACTATGGCTACACCTTC.

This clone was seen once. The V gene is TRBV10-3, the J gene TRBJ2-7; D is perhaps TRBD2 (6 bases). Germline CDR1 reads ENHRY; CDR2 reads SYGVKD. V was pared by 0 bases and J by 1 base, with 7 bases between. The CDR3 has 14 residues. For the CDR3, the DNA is TGTGCCATCAGTGAGTCTGGGACTTCCTACGAGCAGTACTTC. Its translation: CAISESGTSYEQYF.

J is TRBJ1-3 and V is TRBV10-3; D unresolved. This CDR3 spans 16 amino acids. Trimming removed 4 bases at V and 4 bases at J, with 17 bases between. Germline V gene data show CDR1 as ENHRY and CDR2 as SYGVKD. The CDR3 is CAISGSVGSGGNTIYF. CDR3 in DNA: TGTGCCATCAGTGGCTCAGTCGGCTCGGGGGGAAACACCATATATTTT.

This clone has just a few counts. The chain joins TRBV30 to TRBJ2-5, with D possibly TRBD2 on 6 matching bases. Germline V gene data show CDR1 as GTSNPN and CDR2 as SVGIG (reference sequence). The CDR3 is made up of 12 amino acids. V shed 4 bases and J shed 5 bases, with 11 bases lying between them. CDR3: CAWKGGEETQYF. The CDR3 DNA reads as TGTGCCTGGAAAGGAGGGGAGGAGACCCAGTACTTC.

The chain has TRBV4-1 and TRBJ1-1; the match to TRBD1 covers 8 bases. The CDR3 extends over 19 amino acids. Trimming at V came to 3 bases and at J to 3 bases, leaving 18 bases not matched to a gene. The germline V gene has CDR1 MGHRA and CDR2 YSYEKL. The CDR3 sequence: CASSQPWVRRGRWDTEAFF. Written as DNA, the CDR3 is TGCGCCAGCAGCCAGCCATGGGTCCGCAGGGGGCGTTGGGACACTGAAGCTTTCTTT.

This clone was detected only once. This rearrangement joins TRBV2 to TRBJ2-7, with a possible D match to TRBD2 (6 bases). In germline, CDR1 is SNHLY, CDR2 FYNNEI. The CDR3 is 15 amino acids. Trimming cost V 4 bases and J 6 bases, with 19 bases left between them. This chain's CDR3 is CASSAGVAVPGEQYF. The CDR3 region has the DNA TGTGCCAGCAGTGCGGGGGTGGCCGTTCCGGGCGAGCAGTACTTC.

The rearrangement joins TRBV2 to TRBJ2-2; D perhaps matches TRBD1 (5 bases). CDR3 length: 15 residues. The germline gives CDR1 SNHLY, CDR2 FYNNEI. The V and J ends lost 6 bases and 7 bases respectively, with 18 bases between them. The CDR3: CASSDFDRTGGELFF. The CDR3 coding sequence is TGTGCCAGCAGCGACTTCGACAGAACCGGCGGGGAGCTGTTTTTT.

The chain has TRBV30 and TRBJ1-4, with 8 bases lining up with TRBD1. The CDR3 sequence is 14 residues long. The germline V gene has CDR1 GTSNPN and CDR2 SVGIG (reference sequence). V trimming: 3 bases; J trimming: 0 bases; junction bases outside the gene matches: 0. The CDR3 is CAWRGQATNEKLFF. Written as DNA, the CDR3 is TGTGCCTGGAGGGGACAGGCAACTAATGAAAAACTGTTTTTT. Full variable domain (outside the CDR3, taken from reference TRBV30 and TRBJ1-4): SQTIHQWPATLVQPVGSPLSLECTVEGTSNPNLYWYRQAAGRGLQLLFYSVGIGQISSEVPQNLSASRPQDRQFILSSKKLLLSDSGFYLCAWRGQATNEKLFFGSGTQLSVL.

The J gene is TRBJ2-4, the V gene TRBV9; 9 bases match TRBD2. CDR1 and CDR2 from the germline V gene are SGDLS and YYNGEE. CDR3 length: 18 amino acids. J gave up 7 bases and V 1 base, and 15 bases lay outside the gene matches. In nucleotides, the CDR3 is TGTGCCAGCAGCGTATTCGGGCGAGGCGGGAGGGCGAGGAACATTCAGTACTTC. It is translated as CASSVFGRGGRARNIQYF.

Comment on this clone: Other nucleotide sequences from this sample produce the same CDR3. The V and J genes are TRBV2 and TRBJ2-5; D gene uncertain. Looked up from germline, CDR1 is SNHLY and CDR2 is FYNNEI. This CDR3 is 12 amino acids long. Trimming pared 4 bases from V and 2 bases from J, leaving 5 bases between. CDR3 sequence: CASSGRQETQYF. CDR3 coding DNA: TGTGCCAGCAGTGGCAGACAAGAGACCCAGTACTTC.

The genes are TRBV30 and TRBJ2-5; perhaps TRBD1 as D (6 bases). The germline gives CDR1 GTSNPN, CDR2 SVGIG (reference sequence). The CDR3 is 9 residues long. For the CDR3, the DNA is TGTGCTCAGGGGGAGACCCAGTACTTC. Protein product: CAQGETQYF.

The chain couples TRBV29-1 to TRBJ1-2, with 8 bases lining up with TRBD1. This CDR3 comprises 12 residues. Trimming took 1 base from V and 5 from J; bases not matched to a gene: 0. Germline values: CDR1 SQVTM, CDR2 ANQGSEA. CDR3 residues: CSVEGDRYGYTF. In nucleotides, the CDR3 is TGCAGCGTTGAAGGGGACAGGTATGGCTACACCTTC.

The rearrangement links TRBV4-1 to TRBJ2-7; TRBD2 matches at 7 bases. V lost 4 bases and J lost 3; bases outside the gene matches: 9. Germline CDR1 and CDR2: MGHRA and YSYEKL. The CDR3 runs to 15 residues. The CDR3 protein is CASSPQPTSDYEQYF. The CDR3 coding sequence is TGCGCCAGCAGCCCGCAACCTACTAGCGACTACGAGCAGTACTTC.

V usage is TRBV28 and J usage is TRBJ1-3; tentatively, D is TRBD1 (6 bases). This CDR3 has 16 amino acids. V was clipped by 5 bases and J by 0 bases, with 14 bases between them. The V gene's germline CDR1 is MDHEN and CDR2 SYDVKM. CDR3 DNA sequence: TGTGCCAGCAGTATCCTACCACAGGGCTCTGGAAACACCATATATTTT. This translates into CASSILPQGSGNTIYF.

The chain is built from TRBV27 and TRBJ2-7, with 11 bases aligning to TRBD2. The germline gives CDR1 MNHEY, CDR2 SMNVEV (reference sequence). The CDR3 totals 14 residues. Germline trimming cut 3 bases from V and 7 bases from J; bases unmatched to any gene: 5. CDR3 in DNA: TGTGCCAGCAGTTTTACTAGCGGGAGCAAGGAGCAGTACTTC. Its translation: CASSFTSGSKEQYF.

In nucleotides, the CDR3 is TGTGCCTGGAGTGTACCAGGCCCGTTTTATGGCTACACCTTC. Amino acid sequence: CAWSVPGPFYGYTF. The rearrangement joins TRBV30 to TRBJ1-2; D gene uncertain. V was trimmed by 0 bases and J by 5 bases, leaving 13 bases between them. Per germline, CDR1 GTSNPN and CDR2 SVGIG (reference sequence). This CDR3 region has 14 residues.

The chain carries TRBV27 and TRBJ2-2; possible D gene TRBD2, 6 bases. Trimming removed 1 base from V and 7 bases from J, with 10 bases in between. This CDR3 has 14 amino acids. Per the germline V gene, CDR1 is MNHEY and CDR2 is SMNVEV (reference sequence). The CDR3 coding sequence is TGTGCCAGCAGTTTATGGGGAGGTAACGGGGAGCTGTTTTTT. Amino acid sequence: CASSLWGGNGELFF.

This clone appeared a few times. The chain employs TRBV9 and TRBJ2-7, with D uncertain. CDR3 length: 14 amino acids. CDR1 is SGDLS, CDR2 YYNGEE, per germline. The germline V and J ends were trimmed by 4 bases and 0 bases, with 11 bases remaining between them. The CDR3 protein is CASSLTSNSYEQYF. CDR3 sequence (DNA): TGTGCCAGCAGCCTCACTTCGAACTCCTACGAGCAGTACTTC.

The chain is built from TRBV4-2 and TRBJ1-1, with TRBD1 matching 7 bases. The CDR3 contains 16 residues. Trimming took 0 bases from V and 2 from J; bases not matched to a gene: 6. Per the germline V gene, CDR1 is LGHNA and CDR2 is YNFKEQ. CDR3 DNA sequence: TGTGCCAGCAGCCAAGATGAGAACAGGGGAAACACTGAAGCTTTCTTT. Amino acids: CASSQDENRGNTEAFF.

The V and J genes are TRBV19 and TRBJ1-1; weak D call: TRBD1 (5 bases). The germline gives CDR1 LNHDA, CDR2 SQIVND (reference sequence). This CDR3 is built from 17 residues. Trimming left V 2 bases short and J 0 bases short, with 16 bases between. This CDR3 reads CASSIFPRATVNTEAFF. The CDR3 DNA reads TGTGCCAGTAGTATATTTCCCAGGGCAACGGTGAACACTGAAGCTTTCTTT. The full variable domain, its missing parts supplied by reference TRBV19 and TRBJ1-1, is DGGITQSPKYLFRKEGQNVTLSCEQNLNHDAMYWYRQDPGQGLRLIYYSQIVNDFQKGDIAEGYSVSREKKESFPLTVTSAQKNPTAFYLCASSIFPRATVNTEAFFGQGTRLTVV.

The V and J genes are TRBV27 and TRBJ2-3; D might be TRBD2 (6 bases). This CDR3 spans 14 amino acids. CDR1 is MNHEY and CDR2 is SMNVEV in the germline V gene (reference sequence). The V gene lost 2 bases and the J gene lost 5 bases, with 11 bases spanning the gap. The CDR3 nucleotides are TGTGCCAGCAGTTTAACGGGAGCGGGAGATACGCAGTATTTT. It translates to CASSLTGAGDTQYF.

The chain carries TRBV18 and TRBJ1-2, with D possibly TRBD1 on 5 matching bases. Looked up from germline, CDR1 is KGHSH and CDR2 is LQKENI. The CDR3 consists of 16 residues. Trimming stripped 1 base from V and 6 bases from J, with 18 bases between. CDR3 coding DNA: TGTGCCAGCTCACCACAATCGGGTGGGGGGACCGATGGCTACACCTTC. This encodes CASSPQSGGGTDGYTF.